These 18 T cell receptor beta chains share one sample of origin, sequenced in a study of blood T cell repertoires in COVID-19. Only in-frame clones appear in the TCRdb table, and some are missing; sequencing was by immunoSEQ multiplex PCR. The top ten clones hold 2.5% to 3% of a sample with approximately 340,000 clones, around 83% of them seen once. Sample: peripheral blood. The receptor source for this set is a man younger than 40 with active or convalescent COVID-19.

The J gene is TRBJ1-1, the V gene TRBV19; a possible D gene is TRBD1 (6 bases). The CDR3 extends over 12 amino acids. The ends were cut back, 1 base at V and 8 bases at J, with 8 bases in the middle. CDR1 is LNHDA and CDR2 is SQIVND in the germline V gene (reference sequence). CDR3 nucleotides: TGTGCCAGTAGTATAGGGACAGTCGAAGCTTTCTTT. Amino acids: CASSIGTVEAFF.

The gene calls are TRBV2 and TRBJ2-1; D is perhaps TRBD1 (6 bases). V dropped 5 bases and J dropped 9 bases, with 11 bases sitting between them. The CDR3 sequence is 12 residues long. Germline V lookup: CDR1 SNHLY, CDR2 FYNNEI. The CDR3 sequence: CASSLQGGEQFF. The CDR3 DNA follows: TGTGCCAGCAGTTTACAGGGCGGTGAGCAGTTCTTC.

The chain links TRBV7-9 to TRBJ2-5; D possibly corresponds to TRBD2 (6 bases). The germline CDR1 and CDR2 sequences are SEHNR and FQNEAQ (reference sequence). Trimming took 6 bases from V and 5 from J, leaving 19 bases between them. The CDR3 has 15 residues. CDR3 in DNA: TGTGCCAGCAGTTTGGTGGCGGGATTTGGGGAGACCCAGTACTTC. Protein sequence: CASSLVAGFGETQYF.

This chain uses TRBV5-1 with TRBJ2-2; 8 bases align to TRBD2. The CDR3 is 17 residues long. Germline values: CDR1 SGHRS, CDR2 YFSETQ. The V segment lost 0 bases and the J segment 2 bases; nucleotides outside the gene matches: 6. The CDR3 DNA is TGCGCCAGCAGCTTGGCGGGCAGCGGGGGTAACACCGGGGAGCTGTTTTTT. Translating gives CASSLAGSGGNTGELFF.

This clone was seen more than once but under ten times. V gene TRBV6-5 combines with J gene TRBJ2-7, with 10 bases aligning to TRBD1. CDR3 length: 15 residues. Germline V gene lookup returns CDR1 MNHEY and CDR2 SVGAGI. V dropped 2 bases and J dropped 5; count of bases not matched to a gene: 6. Written as DNA, the CDR3 is TGTGCCAGCAGTTACCCGGGACAGGGGTCCCACGAGCAGTACTTC. Residues: CASSYPGQGSHEQYF.

The chain employs TRBV7-8 and TRBJ2-5; TRBD2 matches 7 bases. CDR3 length: 15 residues. V shed 0 bases and J 2 bases; nucleotides not matched to a gene: 3. Per the germline V gene, CDR1 is SGHVS and CDR2 is FQNEAQ. CDR3: CASSLAWGGQETQYF. CDR3 in DNA: TGTGCCAGCAGCTTAGCGTGGGGGGGTCAAGAGACCCAGTACTTC.

Notes on this clone: This sample includes further DNA sequences coding for the same CDR3. Here the CDR3 DNA reads TGCGCCAGCAGCTTGGGGCAGGGAGGTAATCAGCCCCAGCATTTT. Amino acid sequence: CASSLGQGGNQPQHF. The rearrangement uses TRBV5-1 and TRBJ1-5, with a tentative D call TRBD1 (5 bases). The germline CDR1 and CDR2 sequences are SGHRS and YFSETQ. The CDR3 has 15 amino acids. Deletions cut 0 bases from V and 4 bases from J, with 11 bases between.

The chain couples TRBV24-1 to TRBJ2-1; 8 nucleotides agree with TRBD2. V lost 6 bases to trimming and J lost 3 bases; unmatched junction nucleotides: 6. The CDR3 length is 15 residues. Germline CDR1 reads KGHDR; CDR2 reads SFDVKD. CDR3 protein: CATSTAGGRYNEQFF. The CDR3 nucleotides read TGTGCCACCAGTACGGCGGGGGGCCGCTACAATGAGCAGTTCTTC.

There are a few counts of this clone. The gene calls are TRBV4-2 and TRBJ2-2; D is ambiguous. Between the trimmed V and J ends, which lost 0 bases and 8 bases, there was a span of 4 bases. This CDR3 spans 12 amino acids. The germline V gene encodes CDR1 LGHNA and CDR2 YNFKEQ. The CDR3 protein is CASSQDLGELFF. In DNA form, the CDR3 reads TGTGCCAGCAGCCAAGATCTGGGGGAGCTGTTTTTT.

V and J are TRBV11-2 and TRBJ1-2; 8 nucleotides align to TRBD1. Unmatched junction bases numbered 9, after V lost 5 bases and J lost 4 bases. CDR1 and CDR2 (germline): SGHAT, FQNNGV. The CDR3 is 15 residues long. CDR3 amino acids: CASSPRRTGTYGYTF. The DNA of the CDR3 is TGTGCCAGCAGCCCTAGACGGACAGGGACCTATGGCTACACCTTC.

This chain links TRBV27 with TRBJ1-6, with D possibly TRBD1 on 5 matching bases. Germline assignment: CDR1 MNHEY and CDR2 SMNVEV (reference sequence). V was trimmed by 8 bases and J by 7 bases, leaving 18 bases between them. CDR3 length equals 15 residues. The CDR3, as DNA: TGTGCCAGCGGGGCGGCAGCCACTTTCAATTCACCCCTCCACTTT. Protein product: CASGAAATFNSPLHF.

CDR3 protein: CASRGPGLAGRQSNEQFF. The CDR3 DNA reads TGTGCCAGTAGGGGACCGGGACTAGCGGGAAGGCAGTCCAATGAGCAGTTCTTC. The chain couples TRBV19 to TRBJ2-1, with TRBD2 identical over 13 bases. After removal of 6 bases from V and 6 bases from J, the junction contained 14 bases not matched to a gene. Germline V lookup: CDR1 LNHDA, CDR2 SQIVND (reference sequence). CDR3 length equals 18 residues.

The chain carries TRBV10-3 and TRBJ2-5; 11 bases are a match to TRBD1. This CDR3 comprises 14 residues. V lost 7 bases, J lost 4 bases, and 5 bases stayed unmatched. Per the germline V gene, CDR1 is ENHRY and CDR2 is SYGVKD. The CDR3 sequence: CAITADRGLETQYF. The CDR3 nucleotides are TGTGCCATCACGGCGGACAGGGGGCTAGAGACCCAGTACTTC.

CDR3 protein: CAISESGTGANQPQHF. In DNA, the CDR3 is TGTGCCATCAGTGAGTCCGGGACAGGGGCAAATCAGCCCCAGCATTTT. The rearrangement joins TRBV10-3 to TRBJ1-5; 10 positions match TRBD1. There are 16 residues in the CDR3. V trimming: 0 bases; J trimming: 4 bases; junction bases outside the gene matches: 3. CDR1 and CDR2 from the germline V gene are ENHRY and SYGVKD.

The rearrangement uses TRBV7-8 and TRBJ2-7; 11 nucleotides line up with TRBD1. Per the germline V gene, CDR1 is SGHVS and CDR2 is FQNEAQ. J gave up 6 bases and V 2 bases, and 6 bases lay outside the gene matches. CDR3 length: 15 residues. CDR3 protein: CASSLSGGTGGEQYF. The CDR3 nucleotides read TGTGCCAGCAGCTTATCCGGCGGGACAGGGGGCGAGCAGTACTTC. The full variable domain, its missing parts supplied by reference TRBV7-8 and TRBJ2-7, is GAGVSQSPRYKVAKRGQDVALRCDPISGHVSLFWYQQALGQGPEFLTYFQNEAQLDKSGLPSDRFFAERPEGSVSTLKIQRTQQEDSAVYLCASSLSGGTGGEQYFGPGTRLTVT.

The rearrangement links TRBV6-5 to TRBJ1-1, with 9 bases identical to TRBD1. The junction had 6 bases not matched to a gene; V was cut back by 6 bases and J by 4 bases. The CDR3 covers 14 residues. Germline V gene sequence: CDR1 MNHEY, CDR2 SVGAGI. CDR3 residues: CASSAGQGFTEAFF. CDR3 DNA sequence: TGTGCCAGCAGCGCGGGACAGGGATTCACTGAAGCTTTCTTT.

Note on this clone: Within the sample, other DNA sequences also encode this same CDR3. The V and J genes are TRBV27 and TRBJ1-5, with D hard to call. CDR1 is MNHEY, CDR2 SMNVEV, per germline (reference sequence). This CDR3 contains 13 residues. V gave up 5 bases and J gave up 2 bases, with 7 bases separating them. The CDR3 is CASSPRGNQPQHF. The CDR3 DNA follows: TGTGCCAGCAGTCCGAGGGGCAATCAGCCCCAGCATTTT.

The chain has TRBV19 and TRBJ2-1; no clear D gene. V lost 3 bases, J lost 7 bases, and 10 bases lay in between. The germline V gene encodes CDR1 LNHDA and CDR2 SQIVND (reference sequence). This CDR3 has 13 amino acids. In DNA, the CDR3 is TGTGCCAGTAGTATCTCCGCGGCTAATGAGCAGTTCTTC. The encoded protein is CASSISAANEQFF.